Included here is one TCR beta chain sequence, with context. The antigen remains undetermined. Though probably carrying unrecorded immune exposures, donors were nominally healthy at sampling. PCR amplification relied on 60 Vbeta primers (plus 13 Jbeta primers). Assay: immunoSEQ multiplex PCR; the TCRdb copy retains only in-frame clones and omits some. This table has tens of thousands of clones, around 66% appearing once. The CDR3 sequence is 15 residues long. Germline V gives CDR1 MNHNY, CDR2 SVGAGI (reference sequence). The trim removed 6 bases at V and 5 bases at J, leaving 10 bases unmatched. These data come from a study of cytomegalovirus exposure and HLA in healthy donors. The study, taken as a whole, reports: In a later analysis, a missense DCLRE1C variant was linked to TCR beta V- and J-gene trimming. The classifier reportedly diagnosed cytomegalovirus status with high specificity and sensitivity.

The sample was PBMCs. This sequence was found in a man aged 18-30 years in good health and CMV-seronegative. This chain joins TRBV6-6 and TRBJ2-7; 10 positions match TRBD2. The CDR3 is CASSFSGRIHHEQYF. The CDR3, as DNA: TGTGCCAGCAGCTTTAGCGGGAGGATACACCACGAGCAGTACTTC.